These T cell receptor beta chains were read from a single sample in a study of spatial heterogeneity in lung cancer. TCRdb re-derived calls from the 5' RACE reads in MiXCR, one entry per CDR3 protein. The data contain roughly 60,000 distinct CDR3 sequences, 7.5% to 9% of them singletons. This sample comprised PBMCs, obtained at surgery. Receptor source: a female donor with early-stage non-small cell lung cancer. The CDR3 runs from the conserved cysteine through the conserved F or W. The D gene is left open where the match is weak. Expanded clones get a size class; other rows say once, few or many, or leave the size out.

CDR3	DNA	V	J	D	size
CASSDRDVTQYF	TGTGCCAGCAGTGACAGGGACGTGACCCAGTACTTC	TRBV2	TRBJ2-5	-	few
CSVTLSVYNSPLHF	TGCAGCGTTACGCTTTCCGTCTATAATTCACCCCTCCACTTT	TRBV29-1	TRBJ1-6	-	many
CSARAVIAGSYSEAFF	TGCAGTGCTAGGGCTGTGATTGCCGGGTCTTACTCTGAAGCTTTCTTT	TRBV20-1	TRBJ1-1	-	few
CAISAGTANTEAFF	TGTGCCATCAGTGCCGGGACAGCGAACACTGAAGCTTTCTTT	TRBV10-3	TRBJ1-1	TRBD1	many
CASSRTRGEQFF	TGTGCCAGCAGCCGTACTCGGGGTGAGCAGTTCTTC	TRBV6-2/TRBV6-3	TRBJ2-1	-	many
CASSFLAGGSSYNEQFF	TGTGCCAGCAGTTTCCTAGCGGGAGGGAGCTCCTACAATGAGCAGTTCTTC	TRBV7-8	TRBJ2-1	TRBD2	few
CASSSQGLTQPQHF	TGTGCCAGCAGCTCACAAGGATTGACTCAGCCCCAGCATTTT	TRBV3-1	TRBJ1-5	-	few
CASSLTGGPGEQFF	TGTGCCAGCAGCTTAACGGGGGGGCCGGGTGAGCAGTTCTTC	TRBV11-2	TRBJ2-1	TRBD2	few
CASGLVVSASHEKLFF	TGTGCTAGTGGTTTGGTAGTAAGCGCCTCGCATGAAAAACTGTTTTTT	TRBV12-5	TRBJ1-4	-	many
CASSPATSILYEQYF	TGTGCCAGCAGTCCAGCAACCAGTATACTCTACGAGCAGTACTTC	TRBV2	TRBJ2-7	-	-
CAINRGGTGELFF	TGTGCCATCAACAGGGGAGGCACCGGGGAGCTGTTTTTT	TRBV10-3	TRBJ2-2	-	few
CASSSGEGLNQPQHF	TGTGCCAGCAGTTCAGGGGAGGGCCTCAATCAGCCCCAGCATTTT	TRBV6-2/TRBV6-3	TRBJ1-5	-	many
CASSLGGAKNIQYF	TGTGCCAGCAGTTTAGGAGGAGCCAAAAACATTCAGTACTTC	TRBV12-3/TRBV12-4	TRBJ2-4	-	medium-sized
CASSLGDTEAFF	TGTGCCAGCAGCTTGGGCGACACTGAAGCTTTCTTT	TRBV5-6	TRBJ1-1	-	many
CATNRSSGGETQYF	TGTGCCACCAACAGATCGTCAGGGGGAGAGACCCAGTACTTC	TRBV15	TRBJ2-5	TRBD1	-
CASTSTGQNNSPLHF	TGTGCCAGTACCTCGACGGGACAGAATAATTCACCCCTCCACTTT	TRBV19	TRBJ1-6	TRBD1	many
CASSVEGHSGANVLTF	TGTGCCAGCAGCGTAGAGGGTCATTCGGGGGCCAACGTCCTGACTTTC	TRBV9	TRBJ2-6	-	many
CASSLERVNTEAFF	TGTGCCAGCAGTTTGGAGAGGGTGAACACTGAAGCTTTCTTT	TRBV12-3/TRBV12-4	TRBJ1-1	-	many
CSAAQGAGTQYF	TGCAGTGCTGCCCAGGGGGCGGGTACGCAGTATTTT	TRBV20-1	TRBJ2-3	TRBD1	many
CSVNLAGAPYNEQFF	TGCAGCGTTAACCTAGCGGGGGCCCCCTACAATGAGCAGTTCTTC	TRBV29-1	TRBJ2-1	TRBD2	-
CVSSLLASNQPQHF	TGTGTCAGCAGCTTACTGGCCAGCAATCAGCCCCAGCATTTT	TRBV7-9	TRBJ1-5	-	-
CSVYRGTNEQFF	TGCAGCGTTTACAGGGGGACCAATGAGCAGTTCTTC	TRBV29-1	TRBJ2-1	TRBD1	-
CASSLSPSGGTYGYTF	TGTGCCAGCAGCTTATCACCGTCCGGGGGTACCTATGGCTACACCTTC	TRBV11-1	TRBJ1-2	-	few
CASSFPLSGSGNEQFF	TGTGCCAGCAGCTTCCCTCTAAGTGGGAGCGGCAATGAGCAGTTCTTC	TRBV5-4	TRBJ2-1	-	-
CAISESRFGGTTQETQYF	TGTGCCATCAGTGAGTCGAGATTTGGCGGAACAACCCAAGAGACCCAGTACTTC	TRBV10-3	TRBJ2-5	-	many
CASSPTTGLSSGANVLTF	TGTGCCAGCAGCCCTACCACAGGACTTAGCTCTGGGGCCAACGTCCTGACTTTC	TRBV7-9	TRBJ2-6	-	many
CASSLTLTGAGQPQHF	TGTGCCAGCAGTCTAACCCTGACAGGGGCGGGGCAGCCCCAGCATTTT	TRBV28	TRBJ1-5	TRBD1	few